Following are 10 T cell receptor beta chains from one sample sequenced in a study of T cell responses to AZD1222 COVID-19 vaccine. Sequencing used immunoSEQ multiplex PCR; TCRdb keeps in-frame clones, though not all of them. There are about 140,000 clones in the sample; more than 85% occur only once, and approximately 3.8% lies in the top ten. The sequencing here drew on peripheral blood, taken 28 days after the second AZD1222 dose. The receptor source for this set is an adult who received the AZD1222 COVID-19 vaccine.

The chain employs TRBV2 and TRBJ2-1, with D perhaps TRBD1 (5 bases). The CDR3 consists of 12 residues. The V gene's germline CDR1 is SNHLY and CDR2 FYNNEI. The V end was cut by 7 bases, the J end by 7 bases, with 11 bases between. CDR3 residues: CASNVQGNEQFF. The CDR3 DNA is TGTGCCAGCAACGTTCAGGGAAATGAGCAGTTCTTC.

The gene calls are TRBV5-1 and TRBJ2-2; D is uncertain. Germline values: CDR1 SGHRS, CDR2 YFSETQ. The CDR3 is 14 residues long. Trimming cost V 6 bases and J 6 bases, with 15 bases left between them. Here the CDR3 DNA reads TGCGCCAGCACCACCGGGCCGAGAGCCGGGGAGCTGTTTTTT. Amino acids: CASTTGPRAGELFF.

This clone was counted a single time. V is TRBV10-2 and J is TRBJ2-6, with a possible D match to TRBD1 (6 bases). The CDR3 is made up of 16 amino acids. Germline V gene data show CDR1 as WSHSY and CDR2 as SAAADI. Trimming left V 4 bases short and J 0 bases short, with 10 bases between. The CDR3 region is CASSVGQYSGANVLTF. Here the CDR3 DNA reads TGCGCCAGCAGTGTCGGACAGTACTCTGGGGCCAACGTCCTGACTTTC.

The chain employs TRBV6-2 or TRBV6-3 and TRBJ1-2; no clear D. CDR1 is MNHEY and CDR2 is SVGEGT in the germline V gene. The CDR3 runs 14 residues. Trimming shortened V by 2 bases and J by 0 bases, and 7 bases separated the two germline ends. CDR3 bases: TGTGCCAGCAGTTACAACTACGCTAACTATGGCTACACCTTC. Protein: CASSYNYANYGYTF.

This sequence joins TRBV13 and TRBJ2-5, with D unresolved. The CDR3 is 14 amino acids. CDR1 PRHDT and CDR2 FYEKMQ come from the germline V gene (reference sequence). The V end lost 4 bases, the J end lost 2 bases, and 11 bases lay between the germline ends. The CDR3 DNA sequence: TGTGCCAGCAGCTCTCCGCGGCTACAAGAGACCCAGTACTTC. Translating it yields CASSSPRLQETQYF.

V gene TRBV5-5 combines with J gene TRBJ2-6; weak D call: TRBD2 (6 bases). Germline V gene lookup returns CDR1 SGHKS and CDR2 YYEKEE (reference sequence). The CDR3 runs 16 residues. The ends were cut back, 7 bases at V and 0 bases at J, with 14 bases in the middle. This CDR3 is CASRDSRPSGANVLTF. The CDR3, as DNA: TGTGCCAGCCGGGACTCCCGTCCCTCTGGGGCCAACGTCCTGACTTTC.

This chain uses TRBV5-6 with TRBJ2-6, with unresolved D. Trimming pared 4 bases from V and 4 bases from J, leaving 12 bases between. Germline loops: CDR1 SGHDT, CDR2 YYEEEE. The length of the CDR3 is 15 residues. The CDR3 region is CASSQLLSGANVLTF. CDR3 bases: TGTGCCAGCAGCCAACTCCTGTCAGGGGCCAACGTCCTGACTTTC.

This chain uses TRBV6-5 with TRBJ1-1, with a weak D call TRBD1 (5 bases). CDR1 MNHEY and CDR2 SVGAGI come from the germline V gene. The ends were cut back, 6 bases at V and 4 bases at J, with 15 bases in the middle. The CDR3 extends over 14 amino acids. Here the CDR3 DNA reads TGTGCCAGCAGACACTGGGACGCCGGCACTGAAGCTTTCTTT. As protein: CASRHWDAGTEAFF.

CDR3 coding DNA: TGTGCCAGCAGCTTGAGACAGGCGTCTAACTATGGCTACACCTTC. This encodes CASSLRQASNYGYTF. This rearrangement joins TRBV5-6 to TRBJ1-2, with a possible D match to TRBD1 (6 bases). The ends were cut back, 1 base at V and 0 bases at J, with 10 bases in the middle. Germline CDR1 and CDR2: SGHDT and YYEEEE. The CDR3 totals 15 residues.

The chain combines TRBV7-3 with TRBJ1-1, with a weak D call TRBD1 (6 bases). Germline lookup yields CDR1 SGHTA and CDR2 FQGTGA. V was trimmed by 0 bases and J by 8 bases, leaving 16 bases between them. The CDR3 contains 15 residues. For the CDR3, the DNA is TGTGCCAGCAGCTTAACGGGAAGTCAAGGGGGGGAAGCTTTCTTT. It is translated as CASSLTGSQGGEAFF.